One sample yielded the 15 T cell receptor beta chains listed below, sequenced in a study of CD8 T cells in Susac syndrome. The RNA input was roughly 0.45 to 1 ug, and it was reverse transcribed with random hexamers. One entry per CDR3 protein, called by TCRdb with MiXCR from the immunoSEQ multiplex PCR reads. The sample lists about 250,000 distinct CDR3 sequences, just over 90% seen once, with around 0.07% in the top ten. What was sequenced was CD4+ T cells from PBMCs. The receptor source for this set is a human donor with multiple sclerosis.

The CDR3 DNA follows: TGTGCCAGCAGCCGAACCGGGACTAGCACAGATACGCAGTATTTT. Amino acid sequence: CASSRTGTSTDTQYF. The chain has TRBV3-1 and TRBJ2-3, with TRBD2 as a possible D gene (6 bases). The germline CDR1 and CDR2 sequences are LGHDT and YNNKEL (reference sequence). V dropped 4 bases and J dropped 0 bases, with 11 bases sitting between them. The CDR3 extends over 15 amino acids.

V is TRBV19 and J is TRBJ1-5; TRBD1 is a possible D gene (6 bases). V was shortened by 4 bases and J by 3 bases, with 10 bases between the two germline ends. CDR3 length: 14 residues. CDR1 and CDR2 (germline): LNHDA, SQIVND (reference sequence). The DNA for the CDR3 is TGTGCCAGTAGTACACAGGGTTACAATCAGCCCCAGCATTTT. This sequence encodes CASSTQGYNQPQHF.

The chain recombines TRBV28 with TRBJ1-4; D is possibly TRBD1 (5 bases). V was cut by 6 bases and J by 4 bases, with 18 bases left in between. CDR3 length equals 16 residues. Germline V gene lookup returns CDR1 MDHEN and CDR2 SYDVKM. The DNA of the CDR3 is TGTGCCAGCAGGGGGGACTGGGGACGAATTAATGAAAAACTGTTTTTT. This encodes CASRGDWGRINEKLFF.

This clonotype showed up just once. As DNA, the CDR3 is TGCAGTGCTAGGCCCACCAACAGCCATAGCAATCAGCCCCAGCATTTT. Encoded protein: CSARPTNSHSNQPQHF. The chain combines TRBV20-1 with TRBJ1-5; D is unclear. The germline V and J ends were trimmed by 3 bases and 0 bases, with 15 bases remaining between them. The CDR3 runs to 16 residues. The germline V gene encodes CDR1 DFQATT and CDR2 SNEGSKA (reference sequence).

This chain's CDR3 is CASSRTGTVRTDTQYF. In DNA form, the CDR3 reads TGTGCCAGCAGCCGAACAGGGACAGTTCGCACAGATACGCAGTATTTT. This sequence joins TRBV7-6 and TRBJ2-3, with 7 positions matching TRBD1. The ends lost 5 bases at V and 1 base at J; junction bases unmatched: 9. The CDR3 runs to 16 residues. Germline V gives CDR1 SGHVS, CDR2 FNYEAQ.

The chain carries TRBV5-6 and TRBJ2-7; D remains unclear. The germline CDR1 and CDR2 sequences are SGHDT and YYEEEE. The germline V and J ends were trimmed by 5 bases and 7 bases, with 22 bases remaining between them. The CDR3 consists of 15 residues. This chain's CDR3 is CASRPQWVEAREQYV. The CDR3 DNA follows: TGTGCCAGCAGACCACAGTGGGTAGAGGCGAGGGAGCAGTACGTC.

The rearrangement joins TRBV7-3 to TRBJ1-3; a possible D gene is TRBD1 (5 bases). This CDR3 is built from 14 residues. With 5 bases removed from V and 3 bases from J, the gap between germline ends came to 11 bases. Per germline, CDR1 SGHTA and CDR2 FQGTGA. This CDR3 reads CASSPSGNGNTIYF. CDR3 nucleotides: TGTGCCAGCAGCCCATCAGGGAATGGAAACACCATATATTTT.

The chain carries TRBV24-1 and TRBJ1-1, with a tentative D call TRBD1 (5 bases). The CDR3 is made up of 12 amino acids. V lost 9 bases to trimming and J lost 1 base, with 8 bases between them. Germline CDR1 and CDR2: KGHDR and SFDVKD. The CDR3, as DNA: TGTGCCACCTACGACAGGAACACTGAAGCTTTCTTT. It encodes CATYDRNTEAFF.

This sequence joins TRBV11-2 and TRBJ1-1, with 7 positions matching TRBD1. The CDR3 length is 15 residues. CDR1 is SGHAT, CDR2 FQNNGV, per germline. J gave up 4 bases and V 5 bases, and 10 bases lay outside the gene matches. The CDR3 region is CASSRGGRVTTEAFF. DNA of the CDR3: TGTGCCAGCAGCCGAGGGGGCAGGGTGACCACTGAAGCTTTCTTT. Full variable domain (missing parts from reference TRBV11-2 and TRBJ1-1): EAGVAQSPRYKIIEKRQSVAFWCNPISGHATLYWYQQILGQGPKLLIQFQNNGVVDDSQLPKDRFSAERLKGVDSTLKIQPAKLEDSAVYLCASSRGGRVTTEAFFGQGTRLTVV.

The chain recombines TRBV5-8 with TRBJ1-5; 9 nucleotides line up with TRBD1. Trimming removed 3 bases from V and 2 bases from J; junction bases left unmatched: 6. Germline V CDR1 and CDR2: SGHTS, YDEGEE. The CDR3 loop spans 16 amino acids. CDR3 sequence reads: CASSWRGQGGNQPQHF. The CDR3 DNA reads TGTGCCAGCAGCTGGAGGGGACAGGGTGGCAATCAGCCCCAGCATTTT.

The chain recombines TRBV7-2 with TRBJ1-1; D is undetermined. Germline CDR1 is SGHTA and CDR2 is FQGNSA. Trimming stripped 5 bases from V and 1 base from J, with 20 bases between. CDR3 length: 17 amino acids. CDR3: CASSVRSFVGRNTEAFF. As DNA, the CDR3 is TGTGCCAGCAGCGTTAGGTCTTTCGTGGGGAGGAACACTGAAGCTTTCTTT.

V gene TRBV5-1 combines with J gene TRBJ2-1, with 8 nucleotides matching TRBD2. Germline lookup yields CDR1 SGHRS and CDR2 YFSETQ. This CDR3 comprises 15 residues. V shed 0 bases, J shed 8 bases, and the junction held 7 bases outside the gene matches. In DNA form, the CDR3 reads TGCGCCAGCAGCTTGGCGGGACTAGGAGGGGATGAGCAGTTCTTC. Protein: CASSLAGLGGDEQFF.

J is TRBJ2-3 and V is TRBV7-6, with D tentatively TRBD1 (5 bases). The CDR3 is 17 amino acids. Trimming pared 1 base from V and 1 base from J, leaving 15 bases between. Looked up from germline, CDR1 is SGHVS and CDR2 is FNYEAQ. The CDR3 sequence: CASSLVGPGAGTDTQYF. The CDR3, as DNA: TGTGCCAGCAGCTTAGTCGGGCCTGGGGCTGGCACAGATACGCAGTATTTT.

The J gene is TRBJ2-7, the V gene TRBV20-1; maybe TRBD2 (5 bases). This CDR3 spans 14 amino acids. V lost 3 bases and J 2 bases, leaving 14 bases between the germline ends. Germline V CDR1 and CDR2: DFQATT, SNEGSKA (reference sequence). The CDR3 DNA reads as TGCAGTGCTAGGAACTGGGAGAATCCCTACGAGCAGTACGTC. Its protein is CSARNWENPYEQYV.

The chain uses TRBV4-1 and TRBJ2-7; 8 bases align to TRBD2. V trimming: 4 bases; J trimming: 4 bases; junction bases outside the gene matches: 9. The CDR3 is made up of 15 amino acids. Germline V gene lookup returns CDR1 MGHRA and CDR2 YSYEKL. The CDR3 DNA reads TGCGCCAGCAGCCCAAAGATCGGGAGGGGTTACGAGCAGTACTTC. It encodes CASSPKIGRGYEQYF.